Shown below are 24 T cell receptor beta chains from a single sample sequenced in a study of blood T cell repertoires in COVID-19. Using immunoSEQ multiplex PCR, the repertoire was profiled, and TCRdb retains in-frame clones only, with some absent. The sample carries 200,000 to 250,000 clones, 70% to 90% recorded once. Sequencing was done on a sample of peripheral blood. The receptors stem from a man younger than 30 with active or convalescent COVID-19.

The rearrangement uses TRBV19 and TRBJ1-1; tentative D call: TRBD1 (5 bases). CDR1 and CDR2 from the germline V gene are LNHDA and SQIVND (reference sequence). Trimming cost V 3 bases and J 4 bases, with 15 bases left between them. The CDR3 runs 15 residues. CDR3 bases: TGTGCCAGTAGTATCAGGGTTCTGGGTAGCACTGAAGCTTTCTTT. It encodes CASSIRVLGSTEAFF. The full variable domain, completed using reference TRBV19 and TRBJ1-1, is DGGITQSPKYLFRKEGQNVTLSCEQNLNHDAMYWYRQDPGQGLRLIYYSQIVNDFQKGDIAEGYSVSREKKESFPLTVTSAQKNPTAFYLCASSIRVLGSTEAFFGQGTRLTVV.

V gene TRBV15 combines with J gene TRBJ1-3; unclear D gene. From germline, CDR1 is LNHNV and CDR2 YYDKDF (reference sequence). The CDR3 totals 15 residues. V lost 0 bases to trimming and J lost 0 bases, with 6 bases between them. The CDR3: CATSRDPISGNTIYF. The CDR3 nucleotides are TGTGCCACCAGCAGAGATCCAATCTCTGGAAACACCATATATTTT. Filled out from reference TRBV15 and TRBJ1-3, the complete variable domain reads DAMVIQNPRYQVTQFGKPVTLSCSQTLNHNVMYWYQQKSSQAPKLLFHYYDKDFNNEADTPDNFQSRRPNTSFCFLDIRSPGLGDTAMYLCATSRDPISGNTIYFGEGSWLTVV.

V is TRBV7-9 and J is TRBJ1-1; D gene ambiguous. The CDR3 loop spans 15 amino acids. Germline V lookup: CDR1 SEHNR, CDR2 FQNEAQ (reference sequence). Trimming pared 3 bases from V and 1 base from J, leaving 12 bases between. The CDR3 sequence: CASSFTIGGNTEAFF. DNA of the CDR3: TGTGCCAGCAGCTTTACAATAGGAGGGAACACTGAAGCTTTCTTT. Filled out from reference TRBV7-9 and TRBJ1-1, the complete variable domain reads DTGVSQNPRHKITKRGQNVTFRCDPISEHNRLYWYRQTLGQGPEFLTYFQNEAQLEKSRLLSDRFSAERPKGSFSTLEIQRTEQGDSAMYLCASSFTIGGNTEAFFGQGTRLTVV.

In DNA form, the CDR3 reads TGTGCCAGCAGTGACATGCAGGGGGCAGGGGAGACCCAGTACTTC. Translating it yields CASSDMQGAGETQYF. J is TRBJ2-5 and V is TRBV2, with 8 bases identical to TRBD1. This CDR3 has 15 residues. Per the germline V gene, CDR1 is SNHLY and CDR2 is FYNNEI. V dropped 3 bases and J dropped 5; count of bases not matched to a gene: 8.

This clone was detected only a few times. This chain links TRBV15 with TRBJ2-7; D ambiguous. The CDR3 has 13 amino acids. Germline CDR1 is LNHNV and CDR2 is YYDKDF (reference sequence). Trimming shortened V by 2 bases and J by 1 base, and 6 bases separated the two germline ends. CDR3 in DNA: TGTGCCACCAGCAGACACAAGTCCTACGAGCAGTACTTC. Residues: CATSRHKSYEQYF.

In its sample, this clone was seen a few times. This chain links TRBV7-9 with TRBJ2-1; no reliable D call. This CDR3 contains 12 residues. V was cut by 3 bases and J by 4 bases, with 4 bases left in between. The germline CDR1 and CDR2 sequences are SEHNR and FQNEAQ (reference sequence). DNA of the CDR3: TGTGCCAGCAGCTTCGTATACAATGAGCAGTTCTTC. Translating it yields CASSFVYNEQFF.

This chain uses TRBV5-5 with TRBJ1-6; no clear D. V shed 2 bases and J shed 8 bases, with 14 bases lying between them. The CDR3 length is 15 residues. Germline V lookup: CDR1 SGHKS, CDR2 YYEKEE (reference sequence). The DNA for the CDR3 is TGTGCCAGCAGCTTTGATGTTGGCTCCCATTCACCCCTCCACTTT. Amino acids: CASSFDVGSHSPLHF.

The chain uses TRBV5-5 and TRBJ1-2; 9 nucleotides match TRBD1. Germline V gives CDR1 SGHKS, CDR2 YYEKEE (reference sequence). With 0 bases clipped from V and 6 bases from J, the junction kept 9 bases outside the gene matches. CDR3 length: 16 residues. For the CDR3, the DNA is TGTGCCAGCAGCTTGGGACAGGGGGACTTCGATGATGGCTACACCTTC. Its translation: CASSLGQGDFDDGYTF.

The chain has TRBV11-2 and TRBJ2-1; 12 bases map to TRBD2. Germline lookup yields CDR1 SGHAT and CDR2 FQNNGV. V shed 2 bases and J 12 bases; nucleotides not matched to a gene: 8. The CDR3 loop spans 15 amino acids. The CDR3 reads CASSLQASGGVLQFF. The CDR3 coding sequence is TGTGCCAGCAGCTTACAGGCTAGCGGGGGGGTCCTGCAGTTCTTC.

This chain connects TRBV5-1 to TRBJ2-2; maybe TRBD1 (6 bases). Trimming removed 1 base at V and 3 bases at J, with 13 bases between. Germline CDR1 reads SGHRS; CDR2 reads YFSETQ. The CDR3 extends over 16 amino acids. The DNA for the CDR3 is TGCGCCAGCAGCTTGTCAGGGGCCCCGGACACCGGGGAGCTGTTTTTT. It encodes CASSLSGAPDTGELFF.

There are a few counts of this clone. The rearrangement uses TRBV19 and TRBJ1-6; the D is unclear. Trimming took off 5 bases at V and 7 bases at J, with 9 bases between the two ends. The CDR3 is made up of 13 amino acids. Germline V gene lookup returns CDR1 LNHDA and CDR2 SQIVND (reference sequence). The CDR3 loop is CASSPVLNSPLHF. Here the CDR3 DNA reads TGTGCCAGTAGTCCAGTCTTGAATTCACCCCTCCACTTT.

This clone was picked up one time. The J gene is TRBJ2-5, the V gene TRBV5-6; 10 bases line up with TRBD2. CDR3 size: 14 residues. V lost 5 bases and J lost 4; bases outside the gene matches: 5. Germline V gene lookup returns CDR1 SGHDT and CDR2 YYEEEE. The CDR3 DNA reads TGTGCCAGCAGGCGGCTAGCGGGGGTAGAGACCCAGTACTTC. As protein: CASRRLAGVETQYF.

V gene TRBV28 combines with J gene TRBJ2-3, with D unclear. V lost 8 bases and J lost 0, with 18 bases in between. The CDR3 loop spans 16 amino acids. The germline CDR1 and CDR2 sequences are MDHEN and SYDVKM. The CDR3, as DNA: TGTGCCAGCGTAAGTGTACAGCCCTCTAGCACAGATACGCAGTATTTT. This sequence encodes CASVSVQPSSTDTQYF.

This clone has a handful of counts. The chain couples TRBV10-2 to TRBJ1-2, with D unresolved. The germline CDR1 and CDR2 sequences are WSHSY and SAAADI. This CDR3 spans 14 amino acids. V dropped 5 bases and J dropped 4 bases, with 14 bases sitting between them. For the CDR3, the DNA is TGCGCCAGCAGTTCCGATGGGTGGAGCTATGGCTACACCTTC. Residues: CASSSDGWSYGYTF.

V is TRBV6-5 and J is TRBJ1-1, with 7 nucleotides matching TRBD1. The CDR3 has 14 amino acids. The ends lost 0 bases at V and 6 bases at J; junction bases unmatched: 4. Per the germline V gene, CDR1 is MNHEY and CDR2 is SVGAGI. CDR3 DNA sequence: TGTGCCAGCAGTTACTCGGAGGGGGCAGCTGAAGCTTTCTTT. Translation gives CASSYSEGAAEAFF.

Only one count was recorded for this clone. The chain uses TRBV6-5 and TRBJ2-1; a weak D match, TRBD2 (6 bases). This CDR3 is 15 amino acids long. Germline V gene data show CDR1 as MNHEY and CDR2 as SVGAGI. The V and J ends lost 2 bases and 4 bases respectively, with 12 bases between them. CDR3 protein: CASSYTGGLYNEQFF. Here the CDR3 DNA reads TGTGCCAGCAGTTACACCGGGGGACTTTACAATGAGCAGTTCTTC.

The chain joins TRBV11-1 to TRBJ2-1; no clear D gene. The CDR3 runs 15 residues. Trimming shortened V by 3 bases and J by 3 bases, and 12 bases separated the two germline ends. Per the germline V gene, CDR1 is SGHAT and CDR2 is FQDESV (reference sequence). CDR3 amino acids: CASSFSSNSYNEQFF. CDR3 bases: TGTGCCAGCAGCTTTTCCTCAAACAGCTACAATGAGCAGTTCTTC.

This clone appeared once. The rearrangement joins TRBV11-2 to TRBJ2-1; the D is unclear. Trimming took off 5 bases at V and 5 bases at J, with 16 bases between the two ends. CDR1 SGHAT and CDR2 FQNNGV come from the germline V gene. The length of the CDR3 is 15 residues. CDR3 in DNA: TGTGCCAGCAGCCTTCGGAAGCGAAGCGACAATGAGCAGTTCTTC. Protein: CASSLRKRSDNEQFF.

This chain joins TRBV7-9 and TRBJ2-2; D remains unclear. CDR3 length: 17 residues. The V gene lost 5 bases and the J gene lost 5 bases, with 21 bases spanning the gap. Germline CDR1 reads SEHNR; CDR2 reads FQNEAQ (reference sequence). DNA of the CDR3: TGTGCCAGCAGCCCCGAACACTGGAACAGTTTAACCGGGGAGCTGTTTTTT. Its protein product is CASSPEHWNSLTGELFF.

The chain recombines TRBV10-1 with TRBJ2-2; weak D call: TRBD2 (7 bases). CDR3 length: 16 amino acids. Trimming left V 5 bases short and J 2 bases short, with 15 bases between. The germline gives CDR1 WNHNN, CDR2 SYGVQD (reference sequence). The DNA of the CDR3 is TGCGCCAGCAGTCCTCGCCGGGGGGCTAACACCGGGGAGCTGTTTTTT. Protein: CASSPRRGANTGELFF.

The J gene is TRBJ2-7, the V gene TRBV18; D call uncertain. The CDR3 length is 12 residues. Germline V CDR1 and CDR2: KGHSH, LQKENI. V was pared by 4 bases and J by 1 base, with 5 bases between. For the CDR3, the DNA is TGTGCCAGCTCACGGCAATCCTACGAGCAGTACTTC. Translating it yields CASSRQSYEQYF.

The chain joins TRBV18 to TRBJ1-2, with D possibly TRBD1 on 6 matching bases. V shed 5 bases and J shed 3 bases, with 19 bases lying between them. The CDR3 is 16 amino acids. Germline CDR1 reads KGHSH; CDR2 reads LQKENI. CDR3 in DNA: TGTGCCAGCTCAAACTTACAGGGAAGGGGCGACTATGGCTACACCTTC. It codes for CASSNLQGRGDYGYTF.

V gene TRBV6-4 combines with J gene TRBJ2-2; 11 nucleotides align to TRBD1. Germline V CDR1 and CDR2: MRHNA, SNTAGT. Losses at the gene ends were 1 base for V and 5 bases for J; bases not matched to a gene: 6. This CDR3 is 17 amino acids long. CDR3 sequence: CASSDYPGQGVTGELFF. CDR3 sequence (DNA): TGTGCCAGCAGTGACTATCCGGGACAGGGGGTAACCGGGGAGCTGTTTTTT.

As for this clone: Other DNA sequences in this specimen translate into the identical CDR3. The chain carries TRBV6-5 and TRBJ2-7; 10 positions match TRBD2. In germline, CDR1 is MNHEY, CDR2 SVGAGI. After removal of 6 bases from V and 2 bases from J, the junction contained 4 bases not matched to a gene. This CDR3 has 14 amino acids. The CDR3 DNA reads TGTGCCAGCAGCCCCGGACTAGCGGCCTACGAGCAGTACTTC. Translating gives CASSPGLAAYEQYF.